A selection of T cell receptor beta chains follows, all from one sample in a study of T cells in Graves' hyperthyroidism and ophthalmopathy. Using its own MiXCR run on the multiplex PCR reads, TCRdb lists one record per CDR3 protein. The data hold around 600,000 distinct CDR3 sequences, with around 16% observed a single time. What was sequenced was blood. Source of these receptors: a woman aged 25 to 45 with Graves' hyperthyroidism. Both conserved end residues are part of each CDR3. D genes are given only for firm matches. Clone size is shown for a subset of rows, as once, few, many or a class of expanded clone.

DNA,CDR3,J,D,V,size
TGTGCCAGCAGTTCTATGTGGGGGCGCGGAGGCAATCAGCCCCAGCATTTT,CASSSMWGRGGNQPQHF,TRBJ1-5,.,TRBV6-1,many
TGCAGCGGAACCTCGACAGGGAAGGGGAAATATAGCAATCAGCCCCAGCATTTT,CSGTSTGKGKYSNQPQHF,TRBJ1-5,TRBD1,TRBV29-1,many
TGTGCCAGCAGTCCTATTCAGGGTCCAGATACGCAGTATTTT,CASSPIQGPDTQYF,TRBJ2-3,.,TRBV7-2,many
TGTGCCAGCAGTTTCCGGATGTCTAGCACAGATACGCAGTATTTT,CASSFRMSSTDTQYF,TRBJ2-3,.,TRBV27,many
TGCAGTGCTAGGACTAGCGGGGAGCGGGAGCAGTACTTC,CSARTSGEREQYF,TRBJ2-7,TRBD2,TRBV20-1,few
TGTGCCAGCAGTTTGAGGGCCTCTGGGGCCAACGTCCTGACTTTC,CASSLRASGANVLTF,TRBJ2-6,.,TRBV12-3/TRBV12-4,many
TGTGCCAGCAGCCCCTGGGCTCTCGACTACGAGCAGTACTTC,CASSPWALDYEQYF,TRBJ2-7,.,TRBV7-2,many
TGTGCCAGCAGCCGTAGAGGGACAGGGTATAGCAATCAGCCCCAGCATTTT,CASSRRGTGYSNQPQHF,TRBJ1-5,TRBD1,TRBV7-2,many
TGTGCCAGCAGCTCCTCCGGGACAGGGTTCGCCGAGCAGTACTTC,CASSSSGTGFAEQYF,TRBJ2-7,TRBD1,TRBV7-2,many
TGTGCCAGCAGCGAACAGACAGCCATGAACACTGAAGCTTTCTTT,CASSEQTAMNTEAFF,TRBJ1-1,.,TRBV7-9,many
TGTGCCAGCAGTGGCCGCAGGGGGTCATCCTACAATGAGCAGTTCTTC,CASSGRRGSSYNEQFF,TRBJ2-1,TRBD1,TRBV6-2/TRBV6-3,once
TGTGCCAGCAGTGAAGAGCTGGACACCTGGAGTACGCAGTATTTT,CASSEELDTWSTQYF,TRBJ2-3,.,TRBV6-1,many
TGTGCCAGCTCACCAGGACAGGGTGGGAACATTCAGTACTTC,CASSPGQGGNIQYF,TRBJ2-4,TRBD1,TRBV18,.
TGTGCCAGCGGGATCTCGGACAGGGCCTGGGAGCAGTACTTC,CASGISDRAWEQYF,TRBJ2-7,TRBD1,TRBV6-2/TRBV6-3,many
TGTGCCAGCAGTGATTGGGTAGCGGGAAGAACCGGGGAGCTGTTTTTT,CASSDWVAGRTGELFF,TRBJ2-2,TRBD2,TRBV2,many
TGTGCCAGCAGTTTAGCATCAGGAGCAAATCAGCCCCAGCATTTT,CASSLASGANQPQHF,TRBJ1-5,.,TRBV12-3/TRBV12-4,many
TGCAGTGCTAGAGATCGGGCTAGCATCCCCGAGCAGTACTTC,CSARDRASIPEQYF,TRBJ2-7,.,TRBV20-1,many
TGTGCCAGCAGTTTATTTGGCCCGGCGGGAGGCAATCAGCCCCAGCATTTT,CASSLFGPAGGNQPQHF,TRBJ1-5,.,TRBV27,.
TGCAGTGCTAGTGTAGAGGTTGAGCAGTTCTTC,CSASVEVEQFF,TRBJ2-1,.,TRBV20-1,.
TGTGCCAGCTCACGCGACGAGAGTTCCTACAATGAGCAGTTCTTC,CASSRDESSYNEQFF,TRBJ2-1,.,TRBV18,many
TGCAGTGCTAGAGGTACATATGGACCCTCCTACAATGAGCAGTTCTTC,CSARGTYGPSYNEQFF,TRBJ2-1,.,TRBV20-1,many
TGTGCCAGCAGTGAACAGGGGGCGGGTCAGCCCCAGCATTTT,CASSEQGAGQPQHF,TRBJ1-5,TRBD1,TRBV27,many
TGTGCCAGCAGCCATGGACTCGACTCGCGCGTCGGGGAGCCGTTTTTT,CASSHGLDSRVGEPFF,TRBJ2-2,.,TRBV7-9,.
TGTGCCAGCAGTTTGTCACGGACAGCCAGAAATTCACCCCTCCACTTT,CASSLSRTARNSPLHF,TRBJ1-6,.,TRBV27,few
TGTGCCAGCAGTCCCTTGGAGGGTTTGATGGAGACCCAGTACTTC,CASSPLEGLMETQYF,TRBJ2-5,.,TRBV27,few
TGCAGTGCAACGGGACTAGCGGGGATTTCCTACGAGCAGTACTTC,CSATGLAGISYEQYF,TRBJ2-7,TRBD2,TRBV20-1,many
TGTGCCAGCAGTTACTCTGGGAATAATTCACCCCTCCACTTT,CASSYSGNNSPLHF,TRBJ1-6,.,TRBV6-5,few
TGTGCCAGCAGTTACTGGCTAGCGGTCGAGCAGTACTTC,CASSYWLAVEQYF,TRBJ2-7,TRBD2,TRBV6-2/TRBV6-3,few
TGTGCCAGCAGCCACTCGGACAGGGGGCAGGAGACCCAGTACTTC,CASSHSDRGQETQYF,TRBJ2-5,TRBD1,TRBV4-2,many
TGTGCCAGCAGCCGAGTATCCGGGAGGGAGTATACGGACACCGGGGAGCTGTTTTTT,CASSRVSGREYTDTGELFF,TRBJ2-2,TRBD2,TRBV3-1,many
TGTGCCAGCAGCGCATTAGCGGTGGGTGGGGAGCAGTACTTC,CASSALAVGGEQYF,TRBJ2-7,.,TRBV9,few
TGTGCCAGCAGCCAAGATCTCCCAGGTAGCGGGTACACCGGGGAGCTGTTTTTT,CASSQDLPGSGYTGELFF,TRBJ2-2,TRBD2,TRBV3-1,few
TGTGCTAGTGGTTTAACGAACCAGGGTAGGTTGTACTTC,CASGLTNQGRLYF,TRBJ2-7,.,TRBV12-5,few
TGTGCCATCAGTGAGTCACCCAGCACAGATACGCAGTATTTT,CAISESPSTDTQYF,TRBJ2-3,.,TRBV10-3,many
TGCGCCAGCAGTACCCACGGACAGGGTTCGTACAATGAGCAGCTCTTC,CASSTHGQGSYNEQLF,TRBJ2-1,TRBD1,TRBV10-1,.
TGTGCCAGCAGCTTGGGGAGCATGAACACTGGAGCTTTCTTT,CASSLGSMNTGAFF,TRBJ1-1,.,TRBV5-6,few
TGTGCCAGCAGCTACACCTCCTACAATGAGCAGTTCTTC,CASSYTSYNEQFF,TRBJ2-1,.,TRBV6-1,many
TGTGCCAGCAGCTTATCCGGCGGGAGGTGGGATGAGCAGTTCTTC,CASSLSGGRWDEQFF,TRBJ2-1,TRBD2,TRBV7-2,many
TGTGCCAGCAGACCAGTGGGCCCGGGAGGAAACACCATATATTTT,CASRPVGPGGNTIYF,TRBJ1-3,.,TRBV2,few
TGCGCCAGCGGCCCGGGCGGGACTAGCGGGAGCTCCTACGAGCAGTACTTC,CASGPGGTSGSSYEQYF,TRBJ2-7,TRBD2,TRBV5-1,.
TGCAGTGCTAGAGGGACTAGCGGGAGGGCCTACGAGCAGTACTTC,CSARGTSGRAYEQYF,TRBJ2-7,TRBD2,TRBV20-1,many
TGCAGTGCCGCCGGGTTGGAGGGCTACACCTTC,CSAAGLEGYTF,TRBJ1-2,.,TRBV20-1,many
TGCAGTGCTAGAGATAAGGGCTCACTCTCCTACGAGCAGTACTTC,CSARDKGSLSYEQYF,TRBJ2-7,.,TRBV20-1,many
TGCAGTGCTAGCGGGAGGAGCTCCTACAATGAGCAGTTCTTC,CSASGRSSYNEQFF,TRBJ2-1,TRBD2,TRBV20-1,many
TGTGCCAGCAGCCAAAGACAGGGCGGGAACACTGAAGCTTTCTTT,CASSQRQGGNTEAFF,TRBJ1-1,TRBD1,TRBV11-1,many